These 29 T cell receptor beta chains were sequenced from one sample in a study of CD8 T cells in Susac syndrome. Random hexamers were used to reverse transcribe the RNA input (about 0.45 to 1 ug). One entry per CDR3 protein, called by TCRdb with MiXCR from the immunoSEQ multiplex PCR reads. The profile shows about 280,000 distinct CDR3 sequences, approximately 85% of them singletons. Material for sequencing was CD8+ T cells from PBMCs. These receptors came from a human donor with multiple sclerosis.

The chain employs TRBV3-1 and TRBJ2-3, with TRBD1 as a possible D gene (5 bases). Germline CDR1 is LGHDT and CDR2 is YNNKEL (reference sequence). This CDR3 contains 15 residues. V dropped 6 bases and J dropped 1 base, with 14 bases sitting between them. CDR3 DNA: TGTGCCAGCAGTCAGACAGCTTCGGGCACAGATACGCAGTATTTT. It specifies CASSQTASGTDTQYF.

This chain connects TRBV28 to TRBJ2-1, with no clear D. V was clipped by 6 bases and J by 6 bases, with 9 bases between them. CDR1 MDHEN and CDR2 SYDVKM come from the germline V gene. This CDR3 is built from 12 residues. CDR3: CASSLVSNEQFF. The CDR3 DNA reads TGTGCCAGCAGCCTCGTCTCCAATGAGCAGTTCTTC.

The V gene is TRBV30, the J gene TRBJ1-3, with a weak D call TRBD1 (5 bases). The CDR3 runs 15 residues. The germline V gene encodes CDR1 GTSNPN and CDR2 SVGIG (reference sequence). Trimming took 1 base from V and 2 from J, leaving 12 bases between them. The CDR3 DNA is TGTGCCTGGAGTGGGGTGGGGACCGCTGGAAACACCATATATTTT. Translation gives CAWSGVGTAGNTIYF.

V is TRBV9 and J is TRBJ2-6; tentatively, D is TRBD1 or TRBD2 (5 bases each). V was trimmed by 0 bases and J by 2 bases, leaving 6 bases between them. The CDR3 consists of 15 residues. Germline V gene sequence: CDR1 SGDLS, CDR2 YYNGEE. The DNA of the CDR3 is TGTGCCAGCAGCGTAGTGGGGGCTGGGGCCAACGTCCTGACTTTC. Translating it yields CASSVVGAGANVLTF. The full variable domain, completed using reference TRBV9 and TRBJ2-6, is DSGVTQTPKHLITATGQRVTLRCSPRSGDLSVYWYQQSLDQGLQFLIQYYNGEERAKGNILERFSAQQFPDLHSELNLSSLELGDSALYFCASSVVGAGANVLTFGAGSRLTVL.

V is TRBV11-2 and J is TRBJ2-7, with 10 bases lining up with TRBD2. The CDR3 length is 16 residues. J was trimmed by 5 bases and V by 2 bases; bases with no gene match: 9. Germline CDR1 SGHAT, CDR2 FQNNGV. CDR3 region: CASSLNSGRALNEQYF. CDR3 sequence (DNA): TGTGCCAGCAGCTTAAACAGCGGGAGGGCCCTCAACGAGCAGTACTTC.

This sequence joins TRBV6-1 and TRBJ1-6, with D hard to call. V was trimmed by 2 bases and J by 4 bases, leaving 9 bases between them. This CDR3 has 15 residues. Germline V gene sequence: CDR1 MNHNS, CDR2 SASEGT. The CDR3, as DNA: TGTGCCAGCAGTGAAAAGGTGGTTTATAATTCACCCCTCCACTTT. The encoded protein is CASSEKVVYNSPLHF.

This clonotype was counted between two and nine times. The chain joins TRBV6-5 to TRBJ2-7; D not resolved. Germline assignment: CDR1 MNHEY and CDR2 SVGAGI. V lost 8 bases, J lost 5 bases, and 10 bases lay in between. The CDR3 is made up of 11 amino acids. The chain's CDR3 is CASVLADEQYF. The CDR3 DNA sequence: TGTGCCAGCGTCCTCGCCGACGAGCAGTACTTC.

This rearrangement joins TRBV19 to TRBJ2-1; perhaps TRBD2 as D (6 bases). The V gene lost 9 bases and the J gene lost 3 bases, with 15 bases spanning the gap. This CDR3 contains 14 residues. The germline CDR1 and CDR2 sequences are LNHDA and SQIVND (reference sequence). In nucleotides, the CDR3 is TGTGCCAGCCGAACTAGCTCGCGCTACAATGAGCAGTTCTTC. Translation: CASRTSSRYNEQFF.

This chain links TRBV3-1 with TRBJ2-7, with D uncertain. Germline V gene data show CDR1 as LGHDT and CDR2 as YNNKEL (reference sequence). This CDR3 contains 13 residues. V was pared by 6 bases and J by 7 bases, with 16 bases between. CDR3 amino acids: CASRATSSREQYF. The CDR3, as DNA: TGTGCCAGCAGGGCAACCTCCTCTCGGGAGCAGTACTTC.

The CDR3 region has the DNA TGTGCCAGCAGAGGGGGTCTGACTACAGATACGCAGTATTTT. Amino acid sequence: CASRGGLTTDTQYF. The chain has TRBV28 and TRBJ2-3; the D gene is possibly TRBD1 (6 bases). V dropped 6 bases and J dropped 3 bases, with 13 bases sitting between them. The CDR3 covers 14 residues. Germline CDR1 MDHEN, CDR2 SYDVKM. Full variable domain (outside the CDR3, taken from reference TRBV28 and TRBJ2-3): DVKVTQSSRYLVKRTGEKVFLECVQDMDHENMFWYRQDPGLGLRLIYFSYDVKMKEKGDIPEGYSVSREKKERFSLILESASTNQTSMYLCASRGGLTTDTQYFGPGTRLTVL.

The V gene is TRBV9, the J gene TRBJ2-7, with 7 bases identical to TRBD2. J gave up 7 bases and V 0 bases, and 7 bases lay outside the gene matches. This CDR3 is built from 14 residues. From germline, CDR1 is SGDLS and CDR2 YYNGEE. The CDR3 sequence is CASSVGSGAGEQYF. DNA of the CDR3: TGTGCCAGCAGCGTAGGGTCGGGAGCGGGAGAGCAGTACTTC.

The CDR3 is CSARVYSPGGYTF. CDR3 sequence (DNA): TGCAGTGCTAGAGTTTACAGTCCAGGGGGCTACACCTTC. The chain has TRBV20-1 and TRBJ1-2; TRBD1 is a possible D gene (5 bases). The CDR3 is 13 amino acids. Trimming removed 1 base at V and 8 bases at J, with 14 bases between. CDR1 and CDR2 from the germline V gene are DFQATT and SNEGSKA (reference sequence).

The chain combines TRBV18 with TRBJ2-1; 7 bases are a match to TRBD2. With 3 bases clipped from V and 4 bases from J, the junction kept 9 bases outside the gene matches. CDR3 length: 16 residues. Germline V gene lookup returns CDR1 KGHSH and CDR2 LQKENI. The chain's CDR3 is CASSPPTLAKYNEQFF. The CDR3 coding sequence is TGTGCCAGCTCACCTCCGACACTAGCGAAATACAATGAGCAGTTCTTC.

This chain joins TRBV20-1 and TRBJ2-7, with TRBD1 identical over 11 bases. The junction had 13 bases not matched to a gene; V was cut back by 4 bases and J by 2 bases. From germline, CDR1 is DFQATT and CDR2 SNEGSKA (reference sequence). The CDR3 has 17 amino acids. This chain's CDR3 is CSAMGVDRDRGTYEQYF. DNA for the CDR3: TGCAGTGCTATGGGGGTAGACCGGGACAGGGGGACCTACGAGCAGTACTTC.

This clonotype has a single count. The J gene is TRBJ2-2, the V gene TRBV10-3; 9 nucleotides align to TRBD2. Germline V gene data show CDR1 as ENHRY and CDR2 as SYGVKD. This CDR3 spans 16 amino acids. V trimming: 4 bases; J trimming: 2 bases; junction bases outside the gene matches: 5. The CDR3 here is CAISVIAGDNTGELFF. In DNA, the CDR3 is TGTGCCATCAGTGTAATAGCGGGAGATAACACCGGGGAGCTGTTTTTT.

This chain uses TRBV7-9 with TRBJ1-1, with D perhaps TRBD1 (6 bases). Germline CDR1 and CDR2: SEHNR and FQNEAQ (reference sequence). The CDR3 runs 15 residues. V lost 1 base to trimming and J lost 6 bases, with 15 bases between them. CDR3 sequence reads: CASSLVLGGGPEAFF. Written as DNA, the CDR3 is TGTGCCAGCAGCTTAGTATTGGGTGGGGGCCCTGAAGCTTTCTTT.

This clonotype was found a few times. The chain links TRBV6-2 or TRBV6-3 to TRBJ2-1, with a tentative D call TRBD2 (6 bases). The length of the CDR3 is 19 residues. Germline V gene data show CDR1 as MNHEY and CDR2 as SVGEGT. Trimming took 2 bases from V and 10 from J, leaving 30 bases between them. The CDR3 DNA reads as TGTGCCAGCAGTTACGATCGGAGAAGCGGGTCTGGGCCAGGCGTCGAGCAGTTCTTC. Its protein is CASSYDRRSGSGPGVEQFF.

The table lists this clonotype with a count of one. The rearrangement uses TRBV19 and TRBJ2-6; D is uncertain. Germline V gives CDR1 LNHDA, CDR2 SQIVND (reference sequence). The V end was cut by 5 bases, the J end by 0 bases, with 11 bases between. The CDR3 totals 16 residues. The CDR3 reads CASSLTFRSGANVLTF. CDR3 sequence (DNA): TGTGCCAGTAGTCTAACGTTTCGCTCTGGGGCCAACGTCCTGACTTTC.

The CDR3 is CASSLIGLAGSNEQFF. In nucleotides, the CDR3 is TGTGCCAGCAGTTTAATCGGGCTAGCGGGGTCCAATGAGCAGTTCTTC. This chain connects TRBV28 to TRBJ2-1, with 9 bases lining up with TRBD2. CDR1 and CDR2 from the germline V gene are MDHEN and SYDVKM. With 2 bases clipped from V and 6 bases from J, the junction kept 8 bases outside the gene matches. This CDR3 is 16 amino acids long.

The chain combines TRBV6-1 with TRBJ2-3, with 11 bases aligning to TRBD2. This CDR3 spans 19 amino acids. Germline lookup yields CDR1 MNHNS and CDR2 SASEGT. J lost 6 bases, V lost 6 bases, and 20 bases had no gene match. CDR3 amino acids: CASSRGLEELAGVIDTQYF. The CDR3 DNA reads as TGTGCCAGCAGCCGAGGTTTGGAAGAACTAGCGGGAGTAATTGATACGCAGTATTTT.

This clonotype came up a few times. The genes are TRBV7-9 and TRBJ2-3; the D is unclear. V was cut by 7 bases and J by 1 base, with 6 bases left in between. This CDR3 comprises 12 residues. Per germline, CDR1 SEHNR and CDR2 FQNEAQ (reference sequence). This chain's CDR3 is CASNPGTDTQYF. CDR3 DNA sequence: TGTGCCAGCAATCCAGGCACAGATACGCAGTATTTT.

On this clonotype: The germline gene is not matched at one end of the junction; a read error may be the cause. The J gene is TRBJ2-6, the V gene TRBV7-7; TRBD1 agrees at 9 bases. Germline CDR1 reads SSHAT; CDR2 reads FNYEAQ (reference sequence). The CDR3 totals 17 residues. CDR3 sequence: CASSLRTGDTGANVLTF. Written as DNA, the CDR3 is TGCGCTAGCAGCCTAAGGACAGGGGATACTGGGGCCAACGTCCTGACTTTC.

This chain joins TRBV25-1 and TRBJ2-5; 8 nucleotides align to TRBD2. Losses at the gene ends were 3 bases for V and 3 bases for J; bases not matched to a gene: 9. Germline V lookup: CDR1 MGHDK, CDR2 SYGVNS. The CDR3 sequence is 16 residues long. The CDR3 region is CASSDGLSSGKETQYF. For the CDR3, the DNA is TGTGCCAGCAGTGATGGACTAAGTAGCGGGAAAGAGACCCAGTACTTC.

The V call is TRBV5-1, the J call TRBJ2-2; TRBD1 matches at 9 bases. V was clipped by 2 bases and J by 2 bases; unmatched bases: 4. In germline, CDR1 is SGHRS, CDR2 YFSETQ. CDR3 length: 16 residues. The CDR3 DNA follows: TGCGCCAGCAGCTTAACGGGACAGGGTAACACCGGGGAGCTGTTTTTT. Amino acids: CASSLTGQGNTGELFF.

V and J are TRBV9 and TRBJ2-2, with D maybe TRBD2 (5 bases). V lost 4 bases and J lost 4, with 11 bases in between. There are 14 residues in the CDR3. Germline-derived CDR1 and CDR2 are SGDLS and YYNGEE. DNA of the CDR3: TGTGCCAGCAGCACTAGGGCGGGCACCGGGGAGCTGTTTTTT. Protein product: CASSTRAGTGELFF.

This sequence joins TRBV7-2 and TRBJ2-4, with 10 nucleotides matching TRBD1. This CDR3 has 19 amino acids. The germline V gene has CDR1 SGHTA and CDR2 FQGNSA. V lost 0 bases to trimming and J lost 0 bases; unmatched junction nucleotides: 8. In DNA form, the CDR3 reads TGTGCCAGCAGCTTAGCGCAGGGGGACAGGGGATTAGCCAAAAACATTCAGTACTTC. Residues: CASSLAQGDRGLAKNIQYF.

This clonotype appeared a single time. The rearrangement joins TRBV20-1 to TRBJ2-2, with 16 nucleotides matching TRBD2. Germline V gene data show CDR1 as DFQATT and CDR2 as SNEGSKA (reference sequence). The CDR3 length is 16 residues. J lost 4 bases, V lost 3 bases, and 2 bases had no gene match. The CDR3 DNA reads TGCAGTGCTAGGGGACTAGCGGGAGGGCGCACCGGGGAGCTGTTTTTT. Protein product: CSARGLAGGRTGELFF.

This sequence joins TRBV6-5 and TRBJ2-3, with D perhaps matching TRBD1 or TRBD2 (5 bases each). The V end was cut by 0 bases, the J end by 0 bases, with 16 bases between. The length of the CDR3 is 18 residues. Germline lookup yields CDR1 MNHEY and CDR2 SVGAGI. In DNA form, the CDR3 reads TGTGCCAGCAGTTACTCGAAACTGGGACGTCCTAGCACAGATACGCAGTATTTT. Translation: CASSYSKLGRPSTDTQYF.

This chain uses TRBV28 with TRBJ1-5; possible D gene TRBD1, 5 bases. V was pared by 6 bases and J by 1 base, with 13 bases between. Germline loops: CDR1 MDHEN, CDR2 SYDVKM. The CDR3 spans 15 residues. In nucleotides, the CDR3 is TGTGCCAGCAGCGCCCTCCGGGACAGCAATCAGCCCCAGCATTTT. It translates to CASSALRDSNQPQHF.